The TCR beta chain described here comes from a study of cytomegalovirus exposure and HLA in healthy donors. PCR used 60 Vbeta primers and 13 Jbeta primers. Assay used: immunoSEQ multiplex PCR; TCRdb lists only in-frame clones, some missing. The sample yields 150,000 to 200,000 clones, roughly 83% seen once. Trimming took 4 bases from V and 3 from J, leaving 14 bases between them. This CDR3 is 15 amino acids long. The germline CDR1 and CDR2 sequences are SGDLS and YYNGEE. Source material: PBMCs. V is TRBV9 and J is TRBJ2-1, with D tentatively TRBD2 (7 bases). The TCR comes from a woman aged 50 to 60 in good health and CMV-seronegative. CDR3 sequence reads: CASSPGVAGYNEQFF. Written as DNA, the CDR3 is TGTGCCAGCAGCCCAGGGGTAGCGGGCTACAATGAGCAGTTCTTC.